Sequencing of this TCR beta chain was carried out in a study of T-cell reconstitution after alpha-beta-depleted transplantation in children. Broader study findings: Several hundred expanded graft clones reportedly supplied alpha-beta T cells about two months after transplant.

Remarks on this clonotype: The antigen remains undetermined.

This sample's TCRbeta library carried unique molecular identifier barcodes. TCRdb fed the PCR reads into MiXCR, producing one record per CDR3 protein. The sample lists about 1,000,000 distinct CDR3 sequences; 25% to 30% were seen once. This sequence originates from a boy under three years old who had a stem cell transplant for SCID, so the T cells may come from the graft donor. The input for sequencing was PBMCs, mostly from graft donor cells, taken 360 days after TCRalphabeta/CD19-depleted stem cell transplant.

CDR3 amino acids: CASSSQYLGLYEQYF. CDR3 DNA sequence: TGTGCCAGCAGCTCGCAATATCTGGGCCTTTACGAGCAGTACTTC. V usage is TRBV7-9 and J usage is TRBJ2-7; D remains ambiguous. The V gene's germline CDR1 is SEHNR and CDR2 FQNEAQ (reference sequence). The V end was cut by 4 bases, the J end by 4 bases, with 17 bases between. CDR3 length equals 15 residues.